Included here is one T cell receptor beta chain sequence, with context. Its antigen remains unknown. V lost 3 bases, J lost 5 bases, and 16 bases lay in between. Germline loops: CDR1 SQVTM, CDR2 ANQGSEA. The CDR3 contains 15 residues. What was sequenced were expressed TCRB transcripts, since all of the isolated RNA had been reverse transcribed. Mean read depth for stem cell-like memory T cell samples was approximately 950,000 reads. Produced via immunoSEQ multiplex PCR; TCRdb's table is partial and in-frame only. The repertoire holds about 42,000 clones, with roughly 50% as singletons. The entry originates in a study of beta chain features in type 1 diabetes. Study-level background: Cells sorted and examined across all samples totaled approximately 110 million. Broader study findings: VDJ junctions in type 1 diabetes patients carried more deletions and fewer insertions. PCR might show a preference for shorter templates, equally across patients and controls.

This TCR came from a young woman in good health. The sequencing input was stem cell memory CD4+ T cells from blood. The gene calls are TRBV29-1 and TRBJ1-4; D is unresolved. CDR3 residues: CSVDIPGGRNEKLFF. CDR3 bases: TGCAGCGTTGATATCCCGGGAGGTAGAAATGAAAAACTGTTTTTT.